This is a list of T cell receptor beta chains from one sample in a study of T cell changes during pregnancy in multiple sclerosis. Assay used: immunoSEQ multiplex PCR; TCRdb lists only in-frame clones, some missing. The sample includes tens of thousands of clones, roughly nine tenths of them seen just once. The sample here was peripheral blood, taken in the third trimester of pregnancy. The receptors come from a female donor in good health, enrolled as a control in a pregnancy study. Each CDR3 is given with its conserved first and last residue. A D gene is named only where the DNA matches it firmly. The listing skips clone size in some rows; elsewhere it reads once, few, many or a size class.

len	j_gene	v_gene	abundance	d_gene	CDR3nt	CDR3aa
14	TRBJ2-3	TRBV2	NA	TRBD2	TGTGCCAGGACCGGGGGGATACACACAGATACGCAGTATTTT	CARTGGIHTDTQYF
17	TRBJ1-1	TRBV7-8	once	NA	TGTGCCAGCAGCTCGCCCAAAAGGCAGGAAATGAACACTGAAGCTTTCTTT	CASSSPKRQEMNTEAFF
16	TRBJ2-1	TRBV7-8	NA	NA	TGTGCCAGCAGCCTTCGTCGGGCAGGGCTCGGGAATGAGCAGTTCTTC	CASSLRRAGLGNEQFF
16	TRBJ1-1	TRBV5-4	once	NA	TGTGCCAGCAGCTTGGTGATTAGGGGCTTGAACACTGAAGCTTTCTTT	CASSLVIRGLNTEAFF
17	TRBJ2-1	TRBV2	NA	TRBD2	TGTGCCAGCAGTGCTCCGGGTGGCGGGGGAATACGGAACGAGCAGTTCTTC	CASSAPGGGGIRNEQFF
15	TRBJ2-2	TRBV6-5	NA	TRBD1	TGTGCCAGCAGATCACAGGGGGCGGTTACCGGGGAGCTGTTTTTT	CASRSQGAVTGELFF
15	TRBJ2-3	TRBV4-1	NA	NA	TGCGCCAGCAGTCTGAGGGCTAGCGGCACAGATACGCAGTATTTT	CASSLRASGTDTQYF
15	TRBJ2-3	TRBV4-1	NA	TRBD2	TGCGCCAGCTCCGGACTAGCGGGAGGACGAGATACGCAGTATTTT	CASSGLAGGRDTQYF
16	TRBJ1-5	TRBV18	NA	NA	TGTGCCAGCTCACCAGGAAGGGGCACGCGCAATCAGCCCCAGCATTTT	CASSPGRGTRNQPQHF
14	TRBJ1-5	TRBV7-9	NA	NA	TGTGCCAGCAGCTCGGAGGCCAGCAATCAGCCCCAGCATTTT	CASSSEASNQPQHF
15	TRBJ2-7	TRBV27	NA	TRBD1	TGTGCCAGCAGTTTAACGGCAGGGGGTCTCTACGAGCAGTACTTC	CASSLTAGGLYEQYF
12	TRBJ2-7	TRBV7-8	once	NA	TGTGCCAGCAGCGACCGGACTTACGAGCAGTACTTC	CASSDRTYEQYF
19	TRBJ1-3	TRBV9	NA	NA	TGTGCCAGCAGCCTCCCCGGGACACCCGGCAAAGACTCTGGAAACACCATATATTTT	CASSLPGTPGKDSGNTIYF
14	TRBJ1-1	TRBV28	NA	NA	TGTGCCAGCAGTTTTCGACAGCTGAACACTGAAGCTTTCTTT	CASSFRQLNTEAFF
12	TRBJ2-7	TRBV29-1	NA	NA	TGCAGCGTCGGGATAGGGATCTACGAGCAGTACTTC	CSVGIGIYEQYF
13	TRBJ1-4	TRBV19	few	NA	TGTGCCGCCCGGCCCGGTGGGCATGAAAAACTGTTTTTT	CAARPGGHEKLFF
17	TRBJ2-1	TRBV29-1	NA	TRBD2	TGCAAAGTTGGGGGAGGGCTGGCGGGAGGGAGCTACAATGAGCAGTTCTTC	CKVGGGLAGGSYNEQFF
16	TRBJ1-2	TRBV10-1	NA	TRBD1	TGCGCCAGCAGCCCCAAAGTTACTTCGACAGGGTATGGCTACACCTTC	CASSPKVTSTGYGYTF
18	TRBJ1-5	TRBV7-9	once	TRBD1	TGTGCCAGCAGCCCAGGCCGTCCCGGGACAGGGAGGAATCAGCCCCAGCATTTT	CASSPGRPGTGRNQPQHF
15	TRBJ1-2	TRBV25-1	NA	TRBD1	TGTGCCAGCAGTGAGCCAGGACAGGCTAACTATGGCTACACCTTC	CASSEPGQANYGYTF
13	TRBJ1-4	TRBV27	NA	NA	TGTGCCAGCAAGGAAGACAGGCGCGAAAAACTGTTTTTT	CASKEDRREKLFF
14	TRBJ1-1	TRBV2	NA	TRBD1	TGTGCCAGCAGTGCGCAGGGGGAGAACACTGAAGCTTTCTTT	CASSAQGENTEAFF
18	TRBJ2-5	TRBV7-7	NA	TRBD2	TGTGCTAGCAGCTTAGGGGGACTAGCGGCCATAGGGCCGGAGACCCAGTACTTC	CASSLGGLAAIGPETQYF
13	TRBJ2-7	TRBV5-1	NA	TRBD1	TGCGCCAGCAGCAGGGGACAGCCCTACGAGCAGTACTTC	CASSRGQPYEQYF
15	TRBJ1-1	TRBV9	few	TRBD1	TGTGCCAGCAGCGTAGAGGGCAGGGGGCGCGATGAAGCTTTCTTT	CASSVEGRGRDEAFF
16	TRBJ1-1	TRBV10-3	NA	NA	TGTGCCATCAGTCAGGAGTCCCCGGGGATGAACACTGAAGCTTTCTTT	CAISQESPGMNTEAFF
15	TRBJ2-1	TRBV7-9	NA	NA	TGTGCCAGCAGCTTTCGGAAGACAGAATACAATGAGCAGTTCTTC	CASSFRKTEYNEQFF
14	TRBJ1-1	TRBV28	NA	NA	TGTGCCAGCCAGCGAATAACAGGGTTCGCTGAAGCTTTCTTT	CASQRITGFAEAFF
14	TRBJ2-7	TRBV27	NA	TRBD1	TGTGCCAGCAGCGACAGGGAGAGCTCCTACGAGCAGTACTTC	CASSDRESSYEQYF
14	TRBJ1-1	TRBV7-2	once	NA	TGTGCCAGCAGCCTGCAGCTGGGAGCAGTTGAAGCTTTCTTT	CASSLQLGAVEAFF
14	TRBJ1-1	TRBV18	NA	TRBD1	TGTGCCAGCTCAGCACAGGGGTCGGGTACTGAAGCTTTCTTT	CASSAQGSGTEAFF
16	TRBJ2-7	TRBV4-2	NA	NA	TGTGCCAGCAGCCAAGATCCGGCAGGGGGGTCCTACGAGCAGTACTTC	CASSQDPAGGSYEQYF
13	TRBJ1-1	TRBV7-3	NA	NA	TGTGCCAGCAGCATACAGGGCGGCACTGAAGCTTTCTTT	CASSIQGGTEAFF
15	TRBJ2-7	TRBV14	NA	NA	TGTGCCAGCAGCCCGTTATTAGGAGATTCCTACGAGCAGTACTTC	CASSPLLGDSYEQYF
21	TRBJ2-6	TRBV4-2	NA	TRBD1	TGTGCCAGCAGCCAAGTGGGGTCGGGACAGGGTTTAAGCTCTGGGGCCAACGTCCTGACTTTC	CASSQVGSGQGLSSGANVLTF
14	TRBJ2-7	TRBV27	NA	TRBD1	TGTGCCAGCAGTTTAACAGGGGCTTACTACGAGCAGTACTTC	CASSLTGAYYEQYF
14	TRBJ1-3	TRBV6-5	NA	NA	TGTGCCAGCAGTTATACAGGCTCTGGAAACACCATATATTTT	CASSYTGSGNTIYF
12	TRBJ1-5	TRBV7-2	NA	NA	TGTGCCAGCAGCTTAGGTTCAGAGCCCCAGCATTTT	CASSLGSEPQHF
17	TRBJ2-1	TRBV9	NA	NA	TGTGCCAGCAGCGTAGGGTCGGAGGGGGCCTACTACAATGAGCAGTTCTTC	CASSVGSEGAYYNEQFF
15	TRBJ1-5	TRBV28	NA	NA	TGTGCCAGCAGTTTGCTGAGGGGGAGCAATCAGCCCCAGCATTTT	CASSLLRGSNQPQHF
14	TRBJ2-3	TRBV19	once	TRBD1	TGTGCCAGTAGTCAGACAGGGGGCGCAGATACGCAGTATTTT	CASSQTGGADTQYF
15	TRBJ2-3	TRBV7-6	NA	NA	TGTGCCAGCAGCTCCTTGTGGACAAGCACAGATACGCAGTATTTT	CASSSLWTSTDTQYF
15	TRBJ2-7	TRBV2	NA	NA	TGTGCCAGCAGGAGAAGGGGGAAGTGGGAAACTTGGGAGTACTTC	CASRRRGKWETWEYF
14	TRBJ1-5	TRBV19	NA	NA	TGTGCCAGTAGCCGTCGGTCTAGCAATCAGCCCCAGCATTTT	CASSRRSSNQPQHF